These T cell receptor beta chains were read from a single sample in a study of follicular helper T cells after annual influenza vaccination. Clones were sequenced by immunoSEQ multiplex PCR, and TCRdb holds only the in-frame ones, with some missing. This table has around 7,000 clones, more than 75% appearing once. The material was CXCR5- memory CD4+ T cells sorted from blood, obtained 7 days after influenza vaccination. These receptors were obtained from an adult who received the influenza vaccine. CDR3s include the opening cysteine and the closing phenylalanine or tryptophan. Fields, in order: CDR3 protein, CDR3 DNA, V gene, clone size, D gene, J gene. D genes are given only for firm matches. A row's size may be missing; if present it is once, few, many or a size class.

cdr3_aa: CASSQNPSQVDTQYF
cdr3_nt: TGCGCCAGCAGCCAGAACCCCTCGCAGGTAGATACGCAGTATTTT
v_call: TRBV4-1
clone_size: NA
d_call: NA
j_call: TRBJ2-3

cdr3_aa: CASGGTSSGETQYF
cdr3_nt: TGTGCCAGCGGAGGGACTAGCTCTGGGGAGACCCAGTACTTC
v_call: TRBV7-2
clone_size: NA
d_call: TRBD2
j_call: TRBJ2-5

cdr3_aa: CASNWVQETQYF
cdr3_nt: TGTGCCAGCAACTGGGTTCAAGAGACCCAGTACTTC
v_call: TRBV6-1
clone_size: NA
d_call: NA
j_call: TRBJ2-5

cdr3_aa: CASSLNDRYTGELFF
cdr3_nt: TGTGCCAGCAGTTTGAACGATAGGTACACCGGGGAGCTGTTTTTT
v_call: TRBV28
clone_size: NA
d_call: NA
j_call: TRBJ2-2

cdr3_aa: CASSEPGEGNQPQHF
cdr3_nt: TGCGCCAGCAGTGAGCCCGGGGAGGGAAATCAGCCCCAGCATTTT
v_call: TRBV10-2
clone_size: NA
d_call: NA
j_call: TRBJ1-5

cdr3_aa: CASSFPGLAGAEQYF
cdr3_nt: TGTGCCAGCAGCTTCCCCGGACTAGCGGGAGCCGAGCAGTACTTC
v_call: TRBV5-8
clone_size: NA
d_call: TRBD2
j_call: TRBJ2-7

cdr3_aa: CASSLDITGQAFF
cdr3_nt: TGTGCCAGCAGCTTAGATATTACGGGGCAAGCTTTCTTT
v_call: TRBV11-2
clone_size: NA
d_call: NA
j_call: TRBJ1-1

cdr3_aa: CASSLGRRTGELFF
cdr3_nt: TGTGCCAGCAGCCTAGGGAGGCGCACCGGGGAGCTGTTTTTT
v_call: TRBV11-3
clone_size: NA
d_call: NA
j_call: TRBJ2-2

cdr3_aa: CASSQPDSTVTNTGELFF
cdr3_nt: TGCGCCAGCAGCCAACCGGACAGCACCGTTACGAACACCGGGGAGCTGTTTTTT
v_call: TRBV4-1
clone_size: NA
d_call: NA
j_call: TRBJ2-2

cdr3_aa: CAGGQGATGELFF
cdr3_nt: TGTGCCGGGGGACAGGGGGCGACCGGGGAGCTGTTTTTT
v_call: TRBV28
clone_size: NA
d_call: TRBD1
j_call: TRBJ2-2

cdr3_aa: CASTEGSWNTEAFF
cdr3_nt: TGTGCCAGCACCGAGGGGAGCTGGAACACTGAAGCTTTCTTT
v_call: TRBV11-2
clone_size: NA
d_call: NA
j_call: TRBJ1-1

cdr3_aa: CASSPYGVLTDTQYF
cdr3_nt: TGCGCCAGCAGCCCCTACGGGGTTCTCACAGATACGCAGTATTTT
v_call: TRBV5-1
clone_size: NA
d_call: NA
j_call: TRBJ2-3

cdr3_aa: CASSVSGQAGEQYF
cdr3_nt: TGTGCCAGCAGCGTGTCGGGACAGGCGGGCGAGCAGTACTTC
v_call: TRBV5-4
clone_size: few
d_call: TRBD1
j_call: TRBJ2-7

cdr3_aa: CASSITQGAQNEQYF
cdr3_nt: TGTGCCAGCAGCATTACCCAGGGGGCGCAGAACGAGCAGTACTTC
v_call: TRBV28
clone_size: NA
d_call: TRBD1
j_call: TRBJ2-7

cdr3_aa: CASSPPSPYNEQFF
cdr3_nt: TGTGCCAGCTCACCACCGAGTCCATACAATGAGCAGTTCTTC
v_call: TRBV18
clone_size: once
d_call: NA
j_call: TRBJ2-1

cdr3_aa: CSVVTGLNQPQHF
cdr3_nt: TGCAGCGTAGTGACAGGGTTGAATCAGCCCCAGCATTTT
v_call: TRBV29-1
clone_size: NA
d_call: TRBD1
j_call: TRBJ1-5

cdr3_aa: CASSEQGQGLSPLHF
cdr3_nt: TGTGCCAGCAGTGAACAGGGACAGGGCTTGTCACCCCTCCACTTT
v_call: TRBV6-1
clone_size: few
d_call: TRBD1
j_call: TRBJ1-6

cdr3_aa: CASSRITSGNTIYF
cdr3_nt: TGTGCCAGCAGCCGCATCACATCTGGAAACACCATATATTTT
v_call: TRBV28
clone_size: few
d_call: NA
j_call: TRBJ1-3

cdr3_aa: CASSYSTGSNQPQHF
cdr3_nt: TGTGCCAGCAGTTACTCGACGGGAAGCAATCAGCCCCAGCATTTT
v_call: TRBV6-5
clone_size: NA
d_call: NA
j_call: TRBJ1-5

cdr3_aa: CASSYSPNSNQPQHF
cdr3_nt: TGTGCCAGCAGTTACTCTCCCAATAGCAATCAGCCCCAGCATTTT
v_call: TRBV6-5
clone_size: NA
d_call: NA
j_call: TRBJ1-5

cdr3_aa: CAWSVGLNTGELFF
cdr3_nt: TGTGCCTGGAGTGTAGGTTTGAACACCGGGGAGCTGTTTTTT
v_call: TRBV30
clone_size: NA
d_call: NA
j_call: TRBJ2-2

cdr3_aa: CASSLVRVSNEQFF
cdr3_nt: TGTGCCAGCAGCTTGGTCCGGGTTAGCAATGAGCAGTTCTTC
v_call: TRBV5-5
clone_size: few
d_call: NA
j_call: TRBJ2-1